Below are 12 T cell receptor beta chains sequenced from a single sample in a study of blood T cells in healthy people across ages (dated by TCRdb to the mid-2010s). The library was made by 5' RACE. The run used an Illumina HiSeq 2500. A second roughly 6 to 11 cycle PCR used a sample-barcoded 5' primer and a J-beta primer mix. TCRdb redid the processing of the public reads, applying fastp at Q25 and MiXCR, and retained in-frame beta chains. Each CDR3 protein gets just one entry, which takes the most common genes and DNA from the rows behind it. The sample profile shows some 880,000 distinct CDR3 sequences; about 36% of them were found once. The top ten hold 13% of the sample. What was sequenced was blood. The receptors originated from a man aged 18-30 years in good health.

This clonotype has more than one count but fewer than ten. This chain connects TRBV27 to TRBJ2-2; TRBD2 is a possible D gene (6 bases). V was pared by 4 bases and J by 1 base, with 10 bases between. The CDR3 runs to 15 residues. Germline V gene lookup returns CDR1 MNHEY and CDR2 SMNVEV (reference sequence). The CDR3 reads CASSSGTQNTGELFF. CDR3 DNA: TGTGCCAGCAGTTCCGGGACTCAGAACACCGGGGAGCTGTTTTTT.

This clonotype was seen more than once but under ten times. This chain uses TRBV9 with TRBJ2-5, with D possibly TRBD2 on 6 matching bases. The CDR3 extends over 16 amino acids. V shed 0 bases and J shed 2 bases, with 14 bases lying between them. Germline V gene sequence: CDR1 SGDLS, CDR2 YYNGEE. The CDR3 bases are TGTGCCAGCAGCGTAGGGCTCGGGACTGGTCAAGAGACCCAGTACTTC. Encoded protein: CASSVGLGTGQETQYF.

This chain joins TRBV27 and TRBJ2-3, with 12 bases fitting TRBD1. The V segment lost 0 bases and the J segment 2 bases; nucleotides outside the gene matches: 9. The CDR3 extends over 19 amino acids. The V gene's germline CDR1 is MNHEY and CDR2 SMNVEV (reference sequence). The CDR3 bases are TGTGCCAGCAGTTTATCGAACTTCGGGACAGGGGGCCCCACAGATACGCAGTATTTT. Translation gives CASSLSNFGTGGPTDTQYF.

The chain employs TRBV2 and TRBJ1-5, with TRBD1 matching 8 bases. This CDR3 spans 14 amino acids. CDR1 is SNHLY and CDR2 is FYNNEI in the germline V gene. The J segment lost 2 bases and the V segment lost 6 bases, leaving 3 bases of the junction unmatched. The CDR3 bases are TGTGCCAGCAGAGGACAGGGTGGCAATCAGCCCCAGCATTTT. It translates to CASRGQGGNQPQHF.

This clonotype was observed a handful of times. The rearrangement joins TRBV7-2 to TRBJ2-7; 8 bases are shared with TRBD1. Germline V CDR1 and CDR2: SGHTA, FQGNSA. The CDR3 spans 15 residues. The trim removed 5 bases at V and 1 base at J, leaving 7 bases unmatched. The CDR3: CASSASDRASYEQYF. The CDR3 coding sequence is TGTGCCAGCAGCGCCTCGGACAGGGCATCCTACGAGCAGTACTTC.

This clonotype turned up a few times. The chain links TRBV5-4 to TRBJ2-1, with D hard to call. CDR1 is SGHNT and CDR2 is YYREEE in the germline V gene (reference sequence). There are 15 residues in the CDR3. Trimming pared 0 bases from V and 9 bases from J, leaving 16 bases between. This CDR3 reads CASSLDKGMLGEQFF. Written as DNA, the CDR3 is TGTGCCAGCAGCTTGGATAAGGGAATGCTGGGTGAGCAGTTCTTC.

The V call is TRBV12-3 or TRBV12-4, the J call TRBJ2-6; maybe TRBD2 (6 bases). With 1 base removed from V and 3 bases from J, the gap between germline ends came to 7 bases. The CDR3 has 15 amino acids. DNA for the CDR3: TGTGCCAGCAGTTTAGTGGGAGGTGGGGCCAACGTCCTGACTTTC. This translates into CASSLVGGGANVLTF.

In this sample, this clonotype turned up a few times. The chain joins TRBV12-3 or TRBV12-4 to TRBJ2-3; D is uncertain. This CDR3 comprises 14 residues. Trimming took 1 base from V and 6 from J, leaving 11 bases between them. CDR3 in DNA: TGTGCCAGCAGTTTAGGCCGATTGGAGGATACGCAGTATTTT. Its translation: CASSLGRLEDTQYF.

This rearrangement joins TRBV18 to TRBJ2-4; D perhaps matches TRBD2 (5 bases). Germline CDR1 is KGHSH and CDR2 is LQKENI. V lost 0 bases, J lost 2 bases, and 8 bases lay in between. There are 15 residues in the CDR3. For the CDR3, the DNA is TGTGCCAGCTCACCACCCGGGGAGACCAAAAACATTCAGTACTTC. Translation gives CASSPPGETKNIQYF.

The chain couples TRBV7-2 to TRBJ2-6, with D unclear. The CDR3 runs to 15 residues. The V end was cut by 5 bases, the J end by 0 bases, with 8 bases between. Germline CDR1 SGHTA, CDR2 FQGNSA. CDR3 sequence: CASSTYLSGANVLTF. Here the CDR3 DNA reads TGTGCCAGCAGCACCTATCTCTCTGGGGCCAACGTCCTGACTTTC.

This clonotype was recorded at least ten times. This chain connects TRBV6-5 to TRBJ2-3; maybe TRBD1 (5 bases). The CDR3 consists of 15 residues. Germline lookup yields CDR1 MNHEY and CDR2 SVGAGI. The V end lost 5 bases, the J end lost 1 base, and 13 bases lay between the germline ends. Here the CDR3 reads CASSPEGVGTDTQYF. The CDR3 region has the DNA TGTGCCAGCAGTCCCGAAGGGGTGGGCACAGATACGCAGTATTTT.

This clonotype appeared once. A much more abundant neighbour one base away suggests this may be a read error. The chain has TRBV20-1 and TRBJ2-1; TRBD2 agrees at 9 bases. Germline CDR1 and CDR2: DFQATT and SNEGSKA (reference sequence). CDR3 length equals 16 residues. The J segment lost 13 bases and the V segment lost 2 bases, leaving 18 bases of the junction unmatched. The CDR3 nucleotides are TGCAGTGCTAGACGACTAGCGGAACCGTACCAAGAGACCCAGTTCTTC. The encoded protein is CSARRLAEPYQETQFF.